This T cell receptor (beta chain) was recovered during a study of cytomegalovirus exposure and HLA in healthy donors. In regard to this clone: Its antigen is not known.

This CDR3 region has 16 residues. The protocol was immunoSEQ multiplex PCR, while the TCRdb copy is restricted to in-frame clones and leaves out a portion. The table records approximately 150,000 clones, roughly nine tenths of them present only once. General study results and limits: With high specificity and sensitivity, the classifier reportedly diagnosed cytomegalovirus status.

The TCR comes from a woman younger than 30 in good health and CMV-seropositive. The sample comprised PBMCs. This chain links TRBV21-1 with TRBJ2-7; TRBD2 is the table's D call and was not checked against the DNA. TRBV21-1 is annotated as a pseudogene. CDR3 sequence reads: CASSKPSASAIYEQYF. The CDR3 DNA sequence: TGTGCCAGCAGCAAGCCGTCGGCTAGCGCTATCTACGAGCAGTACTTC.